These 5 T cell receptor beta chains share one sample of origin, sequenced in a study of CD4 T cells in relation to SARS-CoV-2 and coronaviruses. CD4+ T cells from unexposed donors were obtained before the COVID-19 pandemic (2011-2018). After less than 11 days of culture, CD4+ T cells were isolated. No antigen is known for these receptors. TCRdb's table, derived via immunoSEQ multiplex PCR, lists solely in-frame clones and lacks some. The sample lists tens of thousands of clones, about 80% occurring once. The specimen sequenced was CD4+ T cells from PBMCs, cultured in vitro. The receptors were sampled from a human donor in good health.

The rearrangement uses TRBV5-6 and TRBJ2-7; TRBD1 aligns across 8 bases. This CDR3 has 13 residues. Germline V gene data show CDR1 as SGHDT and CDR2 as YYEEEE. Trimming at V came to 4 bases and at J to 2 bases, leaving 2 bases not matched to a gene. CDR3 nucleotides: TGTGCCAGCAGCATGACAGGGGCCTACGAGCAGTACTTC. As protein: CASSMTGAYEQYF.

V usage is TRBV12-3 or TRBV12-4 and J usage is TRBJ1-1; D may be TRBD1 (6 bases). With 3 bases removed from V and 6 bases from J, the gap between germline ends came to 11 bases. CDR3 length equals 13 residues. For the CDR3, the DNA is TGTGCCAGCAGTTTTCGACAGGCTGCTGAAGCTTTCTTT. It yields the protein CASSFRQAAEAFF.

The CDR3 DNA reads TGTGCCAGCTCACCATTGGCCCTCTCTGGAAACACCATATATTTT. It is translated as CASSPLALSGNTIYF. V and J are TRBV18 and TRBJ1-3; D gene ambiguous. CDR1 is KGHSH and CDR2 is LQKENI in the germline V gene. V was shortened by 2 bases and J by 0 bases, with 8 bases between the two germline ends. This CDR3 is built from 15 residues.

The rearrangement links TRBV27 to TRBJ1-6; 9 nucleotides line up with TRBD1. This CDR3 is 14 amino acids long. CDR1 and CDR2 from the germline V gene are MNHEY and SMNVEV (reference sequence). The V segment lost 6 bases and the J segment 7 bases; nucleotides outside the gene matches: 4. The CDR3 region is CASRLGQGNSPLHF. DNA of the CDR3: TGTGCCAGCAGGCTTGGACAGGGGAATTCACCCCTCCACTTT.

This chain connects TRBV7-9 to TRBJ1-4, with D uncertain. V shed 5 bases and J shed 0 bases, with 13 bases lying between them. This CDR3 region has 16 residues. Germline V gene sequence: CDR1 SEHNR, CDR2 FQNEAQ (reference sequence). CDR3 DNA sequence: TGTGCCAGCAGCCCCATGAGATCTGCAACTAATGAAAAACTGTTTTTT. Translated, it gives CASSPMRSATNEKLFF.